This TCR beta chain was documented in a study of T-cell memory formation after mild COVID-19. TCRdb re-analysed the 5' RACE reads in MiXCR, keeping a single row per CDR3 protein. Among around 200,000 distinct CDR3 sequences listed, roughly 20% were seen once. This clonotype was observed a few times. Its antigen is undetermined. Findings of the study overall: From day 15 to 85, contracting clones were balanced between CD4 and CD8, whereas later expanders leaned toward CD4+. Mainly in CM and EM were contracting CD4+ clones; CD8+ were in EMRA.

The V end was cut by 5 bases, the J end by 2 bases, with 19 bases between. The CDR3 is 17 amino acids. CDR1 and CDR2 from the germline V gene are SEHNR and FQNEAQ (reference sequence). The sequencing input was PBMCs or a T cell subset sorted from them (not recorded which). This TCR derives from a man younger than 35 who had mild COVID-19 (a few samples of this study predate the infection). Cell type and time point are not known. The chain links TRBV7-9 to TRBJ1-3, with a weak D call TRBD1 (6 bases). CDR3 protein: CASSPLPYRATGNTIYF. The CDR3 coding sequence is TGTGCCAGCAGCCCCCTCCCCTACAGGGCTACTGGAAACACCATATATTTT.